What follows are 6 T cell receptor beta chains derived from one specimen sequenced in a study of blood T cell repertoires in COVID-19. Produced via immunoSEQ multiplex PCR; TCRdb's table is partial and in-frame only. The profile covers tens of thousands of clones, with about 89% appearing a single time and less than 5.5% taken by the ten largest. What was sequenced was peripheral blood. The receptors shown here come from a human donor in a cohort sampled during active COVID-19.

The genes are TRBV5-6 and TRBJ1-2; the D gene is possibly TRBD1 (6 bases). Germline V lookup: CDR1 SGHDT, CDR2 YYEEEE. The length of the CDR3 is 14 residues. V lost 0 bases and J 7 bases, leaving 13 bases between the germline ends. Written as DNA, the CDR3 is TGTGCCAGCAGCTTGGTAGGGGGGGAGAGTGGCTACACCTTC. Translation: CASSLVGGESGYTF.

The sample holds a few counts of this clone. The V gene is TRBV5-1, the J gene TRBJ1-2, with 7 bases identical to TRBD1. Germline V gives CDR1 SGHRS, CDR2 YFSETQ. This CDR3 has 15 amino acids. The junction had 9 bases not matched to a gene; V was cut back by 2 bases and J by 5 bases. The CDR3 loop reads CASSLRQGAIYGYTF. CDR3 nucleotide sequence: TGCGCCAGCAGCTTACGACAGGGCGCGATTTATGGCTACACCTTC.

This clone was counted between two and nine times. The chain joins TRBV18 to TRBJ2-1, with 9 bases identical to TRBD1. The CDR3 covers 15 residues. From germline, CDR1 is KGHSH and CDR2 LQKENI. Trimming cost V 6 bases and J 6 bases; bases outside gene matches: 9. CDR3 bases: TGTGCCAGCTCCGCCCGACAGGGGGAAGTCAATGAGCAGTTCTTC. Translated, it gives CASSARQGEVNEQFF.

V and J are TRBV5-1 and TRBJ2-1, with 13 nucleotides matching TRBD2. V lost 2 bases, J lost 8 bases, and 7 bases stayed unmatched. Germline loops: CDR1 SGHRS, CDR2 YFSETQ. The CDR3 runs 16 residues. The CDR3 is CASSFTSGRASDEQFF. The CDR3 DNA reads TGCGCCAGCAGCTTTACTAGCGGGAGGGCCAGTGATGAGCAGTTCTTC.

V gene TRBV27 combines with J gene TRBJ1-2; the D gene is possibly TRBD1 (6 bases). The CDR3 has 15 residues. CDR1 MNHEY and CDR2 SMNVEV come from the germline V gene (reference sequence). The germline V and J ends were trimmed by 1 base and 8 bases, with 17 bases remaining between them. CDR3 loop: CASSLLPGQFWGYTF. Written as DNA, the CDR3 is TGTGCCAGCAGTTTATTACCCGGACAGTTCTGGGGCTACACCTTC.

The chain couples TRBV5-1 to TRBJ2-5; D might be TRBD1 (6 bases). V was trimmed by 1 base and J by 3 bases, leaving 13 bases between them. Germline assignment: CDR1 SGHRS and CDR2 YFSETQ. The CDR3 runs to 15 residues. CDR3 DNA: TGCGCCAGCAGCTTGTACAGACAGGTTAAAGAGACCCAGTACTTC. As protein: CASSLYRQVKETQYF.